This T cell receptor (beta chain) was sequenced during a study of radiation and T cells in renal cell carcinoma. Overall study findings and caveats: Without pretreatment biopsies, baseline tumor clonotype presence was undetermined. From baseline, blood top tumor clonotypes peaked at 2 weeks post-radiation.

Data came from immunoSEQ multiplex PCR; TCRdb stores just in-frame clones and leaves some out. This table has about 130,000 clones, roughly four fifths appearing once. The time point denotes: blood 2 weeks post-SBRT. Described treatment: 15 Gy SBRT to primary tumor, nephrectomy 4 weeks later. Blood was sampled at baseline, 2 weeks and 4 weeks after SBRT. The patient's renal cell carcinoma had clear cell pathology. The V gene end was trimmed by 7 bases and the J gene end by 0 bases; junction bases not matched to a gene: 8. The CDR3 has 17 amino acids. Germline CDR1 reads SQVTM; CDR2 reads ANQGSEA. On this clone itself: No antigen is known for it.

This clonotype originated in a man aged 50 to 60 with renal cell carcinoma. The chain combines TRBV29-1 with TRBJ2-1; 14 nucleotides line up with TRBD2. Sequenced here: blood, sampled from a patient whose treatment included radiotherapy and nephrectomy. The CDR3 DNA reads TGCAGCGGCGAGGGACTAGCGGGGGTGCCCTCCTACAATGAGCAGTTCTTC. Translating gives CSGEGLAGVPSYNEQFF.